A selection of T cell receptor beta chains follows, all from one sample in a study of blood T cell repertoires in COVID-19. Some clones are missing from TCRdb's copy, which holds only in-frame ones; the method was immunoSEQ multiplex PCR. The sample carries hundreds of thousands of clones, 86% recorded once. Sequenced material: peripheral blood. The source is a woman aged 25 to 39 with active or convalescent COVID-19. CDR3s include the opening cysteine and the closing phenylalanine or tryptophan. A D gene is named only where the DNA matches it firmly. Only some rows state a clone size, as once, few, many or a class for expanded clones.

TRBJ1-1 NA TRBV5-1 NA TGCGCCAGCAGAGATGCGCGGGGGACTGAAGCTTTCTTT CASRDARGTEAFF
TRBJ2-1 NA TRBV7-2 once TGTGCCAGCAGGGTTGACTATAACCCCTACAATGAGCAGTTCTTC CASRVDYNPYNEQFF
TRBJ2-1 TRBD1 TRBV6-1 NA TGTGCCAGCAGTGAGTCGACAGGGGGGCACAATGAGCAGTTCTTC CASSESTGGHNEQFF
TRBJ2-1 NA TRBV6-5 NA TGTGCCAGCACCGCTCGGGACACATACAATGAGCAGTTCTTC CASTARDTYNEQFF
TRBJ2-2 NA TRBV3-1/TRBV3-2 NA TGTGCCAGCAGCCAAGATAGGGGGGGAAGAGGTAACACCGGGGAGCTGTTTTTT CASSQDRGGRGNTGELFF
TRBJ1-5 NA TRBV6-5 NA TGTGCCAGCAGTCCGGTTGCAGGGGGCAATCAGCCCCAGCATTTT CASSPVAGGNQPQHF
TRBJ2-5 TRBD1 TRBV19 NA TGTGCCAGTAGTGGACAGGGAGAGACCCAGTACTTC CASSGQGETQYF
TRBJ1-2 TRBD1 TRBV19 NA TGTGCCAGTAGCCCCCAGGGACAGGGGGACTATGGCTACACCTTC CASSPQGQGDYGYTF
TRBJ1-1 NA TRBV2 few TGTGCCAGCAGTATAATATCGAAAACAGCAGAAGCTTTCTTT CASSIISKTAEAFF
TRBJ2-3 NA TRBV5-6 NA TGTGCCAGCAGTTTTAACACAGATACGCAGTATTTT CASSFNTDTQYF
TRBJ1-2 TRBD1 TRBV18 NA TGTGCCAGCTCACCTTGGGCAGGGGGCTCGGTCGATGGCTACACCTTC CASSPWAGGSVDGYTF
TRBJ2-3 TRBD2 TRBV28 NA TGTGCCAGCAGCCAAAGCGGGAGTGTCGGAGATACGCAGTATTTT CASSQSGSVGDTQYF
TRBJ2-7 NA TRBV2 NA TGTGCCAGCAGCAGGGGAGGGGACGAGCAGTACTTC CASSRGGDEQYF
TRBJ2-5 NA TRBV4-1 once TGCGCCAGCAGCCAAGTTTACTTCATGGAGACCCAGTACTTC CASSQVYFMETQYF
TRBJ1-2 NA TRBV14 NA TGTGCCAGCAGCCTCGACGAGGGCCTCTATGGCTACACCTTC CASSLDEGLYGYTF
TRBJ1-2 TRBD1 TRBV18 NA TGTGCCAGCTCACCGGTCCGGGACAGGGCTATTGGCTACACCTTC CASSPVRDRAIGYTF
TRBJ1-2 NA TRBV14 NA TGTGCCAGCAGCCAAGGACAGGCGAGAGGCTACACCTTC CASSQGQARGYTF
TRBJ1-6 TRBD1 TRBV7-6 NA TGTGCCAGCAGCTTAGGGACAGGGGGCTCCTATAATTCACCCCTCCACTTT CASSLGTGGSYNSPLHF
TRBJ1-2 TRBD1 TRBV19 NA TGTGCCAGTAGCGCCGGGACAGCTACTAACTATGGCTACACCTTC CASSAGTATNYGYTF
TRBJ1-6 NA TRBV2 NA TGTGCCAGCAGTGAAACCTCAGGGTCTAATTCACCCCTCCACTTT CASSETSGSNSPLHF
TRBJ2-7 TRBD1 TRBV27 NA TGTGCCAGCAGTTCTCCCGGACAGGGGACCTACGAGCAGTACTTC CASSSPGQGTYEQYF
TRBJ1-6 NA TRBV5-5 once TGTGCCAGCAGCTTGGACAGGGCCCTAAAAAGCTCCTATAATTCACCCCTCCACTTT CASSLDRALKSSYNSPLHF
TRBJ2-3 TRBD2 TRBV7-6 NA TGTGCCAGCAGCTTATTAGCGAGCGGGGGGGCCGCGGTGACAGATACGCAGTATTTT CASSLLASGGAAVTDTQYF
TRBJ1-5 TRBD1 TRBV6-2/TRBV6-3 NA TGTGCCAGCAGTCCAACGGGACAGGGGGTCCAGCCCCAGCATTTT CASSPTGQGVQPQHF
TRBJ2-2 NA TRBV12-3/TRBV12-4 NA TGTGCCACCAAAGAGACCGGGGAGCTGTTTTTT CATKETGELFF
TRBJ1-2 NA TRBV4-1 NA TGCGCCAGCAGCCCCGAGACAGGACTTAACTATGGCTACACCTTC CASSPETGLNYGYTF
TRBJ2-3 TRBD1 TRBV6-5 NA TGTGCCAGCAGTTCAGGGGGCGCGAGCACAGATACGCAGTATTTT CASSSGGASTDTQYF
TRBJ2-1 TRBD2 TRBV25-1 NA TGTGCCAGCAGTATTACCGGGACTAGCCACAATGAGCAGTTCTTC CASSITGTSHNEQFF
TRBJ1-1 NA TRBV5-5 NA TGTGCCAGCAGCTCTACCCCCGGGGGGGTCACTGAAGCTTTCTTT CASSSTPGGVTEAFF
TRBJ2-5 TRBD2 TRBV2 few TGTGCCACCATAGGACTAGCGGGGAGGGGGACCCAGTACTTC CATIGLAGRGTQYF
TRBJ2-1 NA TRBV12-3/TRBV12-4 NA TGTGCCAGCCTATCCTACAATGAGCAGTTCTTC CASLSYNEQFF
TRBJ1-1 NA TRBV10-3 NA TGTGCCATCAGTGAGGGACAGCTGGTTCGGAACACTGAAGCTTTCTTT CAISEGQLVRNTEAFF
TRBJ2-1 NA TRBV5-1 NA TGCGCCAGCAGCAGTAGTCTCGCGGCGGCTGAGCAGTTCTTC CASSSSLAAAEQFF
TRBJ1-2 NA TRBV5-1 NA TGCGCCAGCAGCTTGAAATCGGGGGTGGGGTATGGCTACACCTTC CASSLKSGVGYGYTF
TRBJ1-2 TRBD1 TRBV14 few TGTGCCAGCAGCATACAGGGGGTGAACAGCTATGGCTACACCTTC CASSIQGVNSYGYTF
TRBJ2-6 NA TRBV27 once TGTGCCAGCAGTTGGAGCTCTGGGGCCAACGTCCTGACTTTC CASSWSSGANVLTF
TRBJ2-2 NA TRBV9 NA TGTGCCAGCAGCGCAGAACCAAGCGGCACCGGGGAGCTGTTTTTT CASSAEPSGTGELFF
TRBJ1-2 TRBD1 TRBV4-1 NA TGCGCCAGCAGCCCATCCTTCTTTTACAGGGGGGTTAACTATGGCTACACCTTC CASSPSFFYRGVNYGYTF
TRBJ1-1 TRBD1 TRBV27 once TGTGCCAGCAGTTCTTCCGGGACAGGGTTTCGCAGGAACACTGAAGCTTTCTTT CASSSSGTGFRRNTEAFF
TRBJ1-4 TRBD1 TRBV24-1 NA TGTGCCTCAGAACCGGGACAGAGTAATGAAAAACTGTTTTTT CASEPGQSNEKLFF
TRBJ2-2 TRBD2 TRBV4-1 NA TGCGCCAGCAGCCAGGGGGGGGAGATCGGGGAGTTGTTTTTT CASSQGGEIGELFF
TRBJ2-2 NA TRBV5-1 few TGCGCCAGCAGTCTGTCAGGGGCCCTGAACACCGGGGAGCTGTTTTTT CASSLSGALNTGELFF
TRBJ1-1 NA TRBV19 NA TGTGCCAGTAGTGTTGGAGACGGTGAAGCTTTCTTT CASSVGDGEAFF
TRBJ1-5 TRBD1 TRBV5-6 NA TGTGCCAGCAGCTTGGCGGGGACAGGGAATCAGCCCCAGCATTTT CASSLAGTGNQPQHF
TRBJ1-5 TRBD1 TRBV7-8 NA TGTGCCAGCAGCGTTACAGGGGGCAATCAGCCCCAGCATTTT CASSVTGGNQPQHF
TRBJ2-1 NA TRBV7-9 NA TGTGCCAGCAGCCATGATCGCGGCGGGAATGAGCAGTTCTTC CASSHDRGGNEQFF
TRBJ1-5 NA TRBV14 NA TGTGCCAGCAGCCAAGAGGAGGGTCAGCCCCAGCATTTT CASSQEEGQPQHF
TRBJ2-1 TRBD2 TRBV6-5 NA TGTGCCAGCAGTTCTTCTAGCGGGCGCAATGAGCAGTTCTTC CASSSSSGRNEQFF
TRBJ1-4 TRBD1 TRBV24-1 NA TGTGCCACCAGTGATTCGACCAATGTGGGACAGGCGGCAACTAATGAAAAACTGTTTTTT CATSDSTNVGQAATNEKLFF
TRBJ2-1 TRBD1 TRBV2 NA TGTGCCAGCAGTGAGGGACAGGGGTCAGGCAATGAGCAGTTCTTC CASSEGQGSGNEQFF
TRBJ1-2 TRBD1 TRBV2 NA TGTGCCAGCAACATCGACCAGGGGGTGGGCTACACCTTC CASNIDQGVGYTF
TRBJ1-6 NA TRBV15 NA TGTGCCACCAGCAGAGATCAACAGGGATCGCCCAATTCACCCCTCCACTTT CATSRDQQGSPNSPLHF
TRBJ1-2 TRBD1 TRBV12-3/TRBV12-4 NA TGTGCCAGCAGTGGGGGACAGAGCTATGGCTACACCTTC CASSGGQSYGYTF
TRBJ1-2 NA TRBV3-1/TRBV3-2 NA TGTGCCAGCAGCCAAGATTTATCGGGATCTTACTATGGCTACACCTTC CASSQDLSGSYYGYTF
TRBJ2-1 NA TRBV2 NA TGTGCCAGCTCCCCCGGGGGTCCGGGGATGATCTACAATGAGCAGTTCTTC CASSPGGPGMIYNEQFF
TRBJ1-2 NA TRBV6-1 once TGTGCCAGCAGTGAAATATCATATAGCTATGGCTACACCTTC CASSEISYSYGYTF
TRBJ2-7 NA TRBV6-5 NA TGTGCCAGCAGTACCGACTGGCCCTGGGGGGACGAGCAGTACTTC CASSTDWPWGDEQYF